The 29 T cell receptor beta chains in this list originate from one sample, sequenced in a study of T-cell reconstitution after alpha-beta-depleted transplantation in children. Using unique molecular identifiers, the investigators prepared the TCRbeta library. One entry per CDR3 protein results from TCRdb running MiXCR on the PCR reads. This repertoire shows hundreds of thousands of distinct CDR3 sequences, 20% to 25% found once; its top ten account for over 12%. The sample here was PBMCs, mostly from graft donor cells, taken 360 days after TCRalphabeta/CD19-depleted stem cell transplant. Source of these receptors: a boy younger than two who had a stem cell transplant for acute myeloid leukemia, so the T cells may come from the graft donor.

The V and J genes are TRBV19 and TRBJ2-1; TRBD2 agrees at 16 bases. The V gene end was trimmed by 5 bases and the J gene end by 6 bases; junction bases not matched to a gene: 7. Germline CDR1 is LNHDA and CDR2 is SQIVND (reference sequence). The CDR3 covers 17 residues. The CDR3 protein is CASSDGTSGGAINEQFF. The CDR3 coding sequence is TGTGCCAGTAGTGACGGGACTAGCGGGGGGGCTATCAATGAGCAGTTCTTC.

The chain carries TRBV5-6 and TRBJ1-1; possibly TRBD1 for D (6 bases). Germline V lookup: CDR1 SGHDT, CDR2 YYEEEE. This CDR3 is built from 14 residues. Trimming pared 4 bases from V and 2 bases from J, leaving 12 bases between. CDR3 nucleotides: TGTGCCAGCAGCGTGGACAGTTATAACACTGAAGCTTTCTTT. Its protein is CASSVDSYNTEAFF.

The chain is built from TRBV30 and TRBJ2-2; unclear D gene. The CDR3 has 11 residues. The germline V gene has CDR1 GTSNPN and CDR2 SVGIG (reference sequence). Trimming removed 0 bases at V and 6 bases at J, with 2 bases between. The CDR3 spells CAWSVPGELFF. The DNA of the CDR3 is TGTGCCTGGAGTGTACCCGGGGAGCTGTTTTTT.

The CDR3 region is CASSKVVWDYEQYV. The DNA of the CDR3 is TGTGCCAGCAGCAAAGTTGTCTGGGACTACGAGCAGTACGTC. The V and J genes are TRBV21-1 and TRBJ2-7. TRBV21-1 is annotated as a pseudogene. This CDR3 has 14 amino acids.

The V gene is TRBV12-3 or TRBV12-4, the J gene TRBJ2-2, with D perhaps matching TRBD1 (5 bases). This CDR3 region has 14 residues. Trimming stripped 2 bases from V and 6 bases from J, with 10 bases between. The CDR3 DNA sequence: TGTGCCAGCAGTTTACGTGGACAACCCGGGGAGCTGTTTTTT. It translates to CASSLRGQPGELFF.

The chain joins TRBV20-1 to TRBJ1-5, with D maybe TRBD1 (6 bases). This CDR3 is built from 15 residues. Germline V gene data show CDR1 as DFQATT and CDR2 as SNEGSKA (reference sequence). V was cut by 5 bases and J by 3 bases, with 17 bases left in between. In DNA form, the CDR3 reads TGCAGTGCTGTTGGTGGGGACATTCCCAATCAGCCCCAGCATTTT. Translation: CSAVGGDIPNQPQHF.

V and J are TRBV10-3 and TRBJ2-1, with a possible D match to TRBD1 (6 bases). The germline V gene encodes CDR1 ENHRY and CDR2 SYGVKD. The V end was cut by 2 bases, the J end by 8 bases, with 13 bases between. The CDR3 totals 14 residues. CDR3 bases: TGTGCCATCAGTGAGAGGCAGGGGTTCGATGAGCAGTTCTTC. Its protein is CAISERQGFDEQFF.

At least ten counts were recorded for this clonotype. V gene TRBV29-1 combines with J gene TRBJ1-2; D may be TRBD1 (5 bases). Trimming shortened V by 7 bases and J by 4 bases, and 19 bases separated the two germline ends. This CDR3 spans 14 amino acids. The germline CDR1 and CDR2 sequences are SQVTM and ANQGSEA. CDR3 bases: TGCAGCGCCTCTCCGTCGGTGGGGGGCTATGGCTACACCTTC. Amino acids: CSASPSVGGYGYTF.

This clonotype was seen many times. This chain links TRBV6-1 with TRBJ2-7, with TRBD1 identical over 7 bases. The CDR3 runs to 16 residues. V lost 5 bases to trimming and J lost 1 base; unmatched junction nucleotides: 11. Germline loops: CDR1 MNHNS, CDR2 SASEGT. The CDR3 bases are TGTGCCAGCAGTCCCACGCCCCTGGACAGGTCCTACGAGCAGTACGTC. This gives the protein CASSPTPLDRSYEQYV.

A note on this clonotype: Since a much larger clone is just one base distant, this may be a read error. The CDR3, as DNA: TGCGCCAGCAGCCAAGATCGGGCTAGCGGGGGGAATGAGCGGTTCTTC. Its translation: CASSQDRASGGNERFF. The chain has TRBV4-3 and TRBJ2-1, with 11 bases lining up with TRBD2. Per the germline V gene, CDR1 is LGHNA and CDR2 is YSLEER. The CDR3 has 16 residues.

The chain uses TRBV6-5 and TRBJ1-3; TRBD1 matches 11 bases. The CDR3 runs 16 residues. Germline CDR1 and CDR2: MNHEY and SVGAGI. V was pared by 2 bases and J by 1 base, with 1 base of the junction left unmatched. The CDR3 sequence: CASSYRDRGSGNTIYF. The CDR3 bases are TGTGCCAGCAGTTACCGGGACAGGGGGTCTGGAAACACCATATATTTT.

This clonotype was recorded a few times. The chain couples TRBV12-3 or TRBV12-4 to TRBJ2-3; perhaps TRBD2 as D (6 bases). The CDR3 is 14 amino acids. The V and J ends lost 2 bases and 4 bases respectively, with 10 bases between them. The CDR3 loop is CASSLSSGPDTQYF. In DNA form, the CDR3 reads TGTGCCAGCAGTTTAAGTAGCGGCCCAGATACGCAGTATTTT.

CDR3 sequence (DNA): TGTGCCAGCAGTCCGTGGACTAGCGGGGGATCCACAGATACGCAGTATTTT. Its translation: CASSPWTSGGSTDTQYF. This chain joins TRBV27 and TRBJ2-3; 13 bases map to TRBD2. Germline trimming cut 5 bases from V and 2 bases from J; bases unmatched to any gene: 7. There are 17 residues in the CDR3. Germline CDR1 reads MNHEY; CDR2 reads SMNVEV (reference sequence).

The chain recombines TRBV6-5 with TRBJ1-1; no clear D gene. Germline CDR1 reads MNHEY; CDR2 reads SVGAGI. Trimming shortened V by 2 bases and J by 6 bases, and 16 bases separated the two germline ends. The CDR3 runs 15 residues. CDR3 amino acids: CASSYNPGTNPEAFF. The CDR3 DNA is TGTGCCAGCAGTTACAACCCCGGCACCAACCCTGAAGCTTTCTTT.

This clonotype was found a few times. The chain has TRBV20-1 and TRBJ1-5, with a possible D match to TRBD1 (5 bases). V lost 3 bases to trimming and J lost 1 base, with 10 bases between them. The CDR3 spans 14 residues. CDR1 DFQATT and CDR2 SNEGSKA come from the germline V gene (reference sequence). As DNA, the CDR3 is TGCAGTGCTAGCGGCAGGGTGAGCAATCAGCCCCAGCATTTT. Its protein product is CSASGRVSNQPQHF.

The J gene is TRBJ2-2, the V gene TRBV7-9, with D unclear. The CDR3 covers 14 residues. V was cut by 3 bases and J by 5 bases, with 10 bases left in between. In germline, CDR1 is SEHNR, CDR2 FQNEAQ (reference sequence). The CDR3 sequence is CASSFSSQTGELFF. The CDR3 DNA is TGTGCCAGCAGCTTTAGTTCCCAGACCGGGGAGCTGTTTTTT.

The rearrangement links TRBV4-3 to TRBJ2-2; 7 bases align to TRBD1. V trimming: 6 bases; J trimming: 7 bases; junction bases outside the gene matches: 5. CDR3 length: 13 residues. Germline assignment: CDR1 LGHNA and CDR2 YSLEER. The CDR3 DNA sequence: TGCGCCAGCAGACCACAGGGGAACGGGGAGCTGTTTTTT. Its protein product is CASRPQGNGELFF.

In its sample, this clonotype was seen many times. The chain links TRBV5-1 to TRBJ2-4; no definite D call. The CDR3 sequence is 12 residues long. The germline CDR1 and CDR2 sequences are SGHRS and YFSETQ. Trimming took 0 bases from V and 15 from J, leaving 13 bases between them. The CDR3 loop is CASSLDLGVPYF. CDR3 nucleotide sequence: TGCGCCAGCAGCTTGGACTTGGGCGTTCCGTACTTC.

The V call is TRBV6-1, the J call TRBJ2-2; 7 positions agree with TRBD1. The length of the CDR3 is 15 residues. Germline CDR1 is MNHNS and CDR2 is SASEGT. V lost 6 bases, J lost 6 bases, and 10 bases stayed unmatched. Here the CDR3 DNA reads TGTGCCAGCAGAAGGTCGACAGGGTCCCCCGGGGAGCTGTTTTTT. Amino acids: CASRRSTGSPGELFF.

Ten or more counts support this clonotype. The chain links TRBV9 to TRBJ2-3; D gene ambiguous. V lost 5 bases to trimming and J lost 2 bases, with 6 bases between them. This CDR3 comprises 12 residues. Germline values: CDR1 SGDLS, CDR2 YYNGEE. The CDR3: CASSVDTDTQYF. As DNA, the CDR3 is TGTGCCAGCAGTGTCGACACAGATACGCAGTATTTT.

The V gene is TRBV5-1, the J gene TRBJ2-2; D not certain. In germline, CDR1 is SGHRS, CDR2 YFSETQ. V lost 1 base and J 2 bases, leaving 9 bases between the germline ends. This CDR3 is built from 15 residues. CDR3 amino acids: CASSLPMINTGELFF. The CDR3 DNA follows: TGCGCCAGCAGCTTGCCCATGATAAACACCGGGGAGCTGTTTTTT.

This sequence joins TRBV4-1 and TRBJ2-2; a possible D gene is TRBD2 (6 bases). The CDR3 has 14 amino acids. V was clipped by 4 bases and J by 6 bases, with 12 bases between them. The germline V gene encodes CDR1 MGHRA and CDR2 YSYEKL. Written as DNA, the CDR3 is TGCGCCAGCAGCCCCTCAGGACTATCCGGGGAGCTGTTTTTT. It yields the protein CASSPSGLSGELFF.

J is TRBJ2-7 and V is TRBV27; 9 nucleotides line up with TRBD1. The length of the CDR3 is 15 residues. Looked up from germline, CDR1 is MNHEY and CDR2 is SMNVEV (reference sequence). V lost 6 bases and J lost 2; bases outside the gene matches: 8. The CDR3 DNA reads as TGTGCCAGCAGCCCTACAGGGGGCAACACCTACGAGCAGTACTTC. As protein: CASSPTGGNTYEQYF.

The V gene is TRBV20-1, the J gene TRBJ2-2, with 7 bases aligning to TRBD1. The CDR3 loop spans 14 amino acids. Trimming took 5 bases from V and 3 from J; bases not matched to a gene: 6. The germline CDR1 and CDR2 sequences are DFQATT and SNEGSKA (reference sequence). For the CDR3, the DNA is TGCAGTGCTGTAAGACAGGGCGACACCGGGGAGCTGTTTTTT. The encoded protein is CSAVRQGDTGELFF.

V and J are TRBV20-1 and TRBJ1-2; D is perhaps TRBD1 (5 bases). The germline CDR1 and CDR2 sequences are DFQATT and SNEGSKA (reference sequence). CDR3 length: 14 residues. The V and J ends lost 6 bases and 4 bases respectively, with 18 bases between them. The CDR3: CSAQDLGRLYGYTF. The CDR3 region has the DNA TGCAGTGCCCAAGACTTGGGACGGCTCTATGGCTACACCTTC.

V usage is TRBV24-1 and J usage is TRBJ1-1; D not certain. Germline-derived CDR1 and CDR2 are KGHDR and SFDVKD. The V gene lost 10 bases and the J gene lost 1 base, with 12 bases spanning the gap. The CDR3 is 13 amino acids. The CDR3 reads CATDTGENTEAFF. The CDR3 DNA is TGTGCCACAGATACTGGAGAGAACACTGAAGCTTTCTTT.

The chain has TRBV7-6 and TRBJ1-1, with 7 positions matching TRBD1. Unmatched junction bases numbered 6, after V lost 5 bases and J lost 3 bases. Germline V lookup: CDR1 SGHVS, CDR2 FNYEAQ. This CDR3 is built from 14 residues. CDR3 sequence reads: CASSPDGTDTEAFF. CDR3 DNA: TGTGCCAGCAGCCCCGACGGGACAGACACTGAAGCTTTCTTT.

This clonotype was recorded at least ten times. This sequence joins TRBV10-3 and TRBJ1-2; D perhaps matches TRBD1 (6 bases). Germline V gives CDR1 ENHRY, CDR2 SYGVKD. V gave up 6 bases and J gave up 1 base, with 15 bases separating them. There are 15 residues in the CDR3. The CDR3 protein is CAISGGQGGNYGYTF. In nucleotides, the CDR3 is TGTGCCATCAGCGGGGGCCAGGGTGGTAACTATGGCTACACCTTC.

The gene calls are TRBV20-1 and TRBJ1-3, with D uncertain. The CDR3 has 12 amino acids. Trimming pared 3 bases from V and 2 bases from J, leaving 5 bases between. Germline CDR1 reads DFQATT; CDR2 reads SNEGSKA (reference sequence). The CDR3 DNA reads as TGCAGTGCTAGCGGGCCTGGAAACACCATATATTTT. Translation gives CSASGPGNTIYF.